This TCR beta chain was identified in a study of blood T cell repertoires in COVID-19. Study in general: Samples representing acute and convalescent COVID-19 were sourced from the United States, Italy and Spain. From T cells, B-cell-depleted T cells, or PBMCs came the material, which was cDNA or gDNA.

This clone appeared once. Measured with immunoSEQ multiplex PCR; TCRdb has only the in-frame clones, and not every one. The sample consists of roughly 700,000 clones, 85% to 90% of them appearing once. CDR1 and CDR2 from the germline V gene are MNHEY and SMNVEV (reference sequence). The V and J ends lost 0 bases and 15 bases respectively, with 15 bases between them. The CDR3 extends over 13 amino acids. The chain couples TRBV27 to TRBJ2-1, with D possibly matching TRBD2 (5 bases). The sequence was collected from a woman aged 18-29 years with acute or convalescent COVID-19. The specimen was peripheral blood. The CDR3: CASSLSRLTPGFF. CDR3 nucleotides: TGTGCCAGCAGTTTATCCCGACTAACCCCAGGGTTCTTC.